The 28 T cell receptor beta chains below all came from one sample that was sequenced in a study of regulatory T cells in long-lasting Graves disease. As to time point: persistent/refractory GD, antithyroid drugs over 5 years with positive TRAb. Extracted RNA from PBMCs served as the source of the TCR library. Library construction for TCR beta used iRepertoire HTBI primers and Arm-PCR of CDR3 regions. MiXCR was run by TCRdb on the multiplex PCR reads, yielding one entry per CDR3 protein. The table includes 450,000 or so distinct CDR3 sequences, approximately 23% detected once. Material: peripheral blood mononuclear cells (PBMCs), obtained when the disease was refractory, from a patient treated with antithyroid drugs. These receptors were taken from a female donor with Graves disease.

This clonotype was picked up a small number of times. This sequence joins TRBV7-2 and TRBJ2-5, with D hard to call. Germline V gene sequence: CDR1 SGHTA, CDR2 FQGNSA. This CDR3 region has 14 residues. With 1 base removed from V and 2 bases from J, the gap between germline ends came to 8 bases. CDR3 nucleotide sequence: TGTGCCAGCAGCTTAGTTACGGGTCAAGAGACCCAGTACTTC. This translates into CASSLVTGQETQYF. Supplemented by reference TRBV7-2 and TRBJ2-5, the full variable domain reads GAGVSQSPSNKVTEKGKDVELRCDPISGHTALYWYRQSLGQGLEFLIYFQGNSAPDKSGLPSDRFSAERTGGSVSTLTIQRTQQEDSAVYLCASSLVTGQETQYFGPGTRLLVL.

Ten or more counts support this clonotype. The V gene is TRBV6-2 or TRBV6-3, the J gene TRBJ2-4, with 7 nucleotides matching TRBD1. This CDR3 region has 15 residues. V shed 5 bases and J 5 bases; nucleotides not matched to a gene: 9. Per the germline V gene, CDR1 is MNHEY and CDR2 is SVGEGT. The CDR3, as DNA: TGTGCCAGCAGTCACCAGGGGACAGAAGAAAACATTCAGTACTTC. It is translated as CASSHQGTEENIQYF.

This chain links TRBV20-1 with TRBJ2-7, with D perhaps TRBD1 or TRBD2 (5 bases each). Looked up from germline, CDR1 is DFQATT and CDR2 is SNEGSKA (reference sequence). The CDR3 sequence is 14 residues long. The CDR3 bases are TGCAGCCTTCCCCACAGGACTCCCTCCTACGAGCAGTACTTC. This sequence encodes CSLPHRTPSYEQYF.

The sample holds many counts of this clonotype. This sequence joins TRBV6-1 and TRBJ1-2; 9 bases map to TRBD1. The CDR3 length is 15 residues. With V trimmed by 3 bases and J by 4 bases, 6 bases remained unmatched. Germline V CDR1 and CDR2: MNHNS, SASEGT. CDR3: CASSDPGQGSYGYTF. CDR3 bases: TGTGCCAGCAGTGATCCGGGACAGGGCTCCTATGGCTACACCTTC.

Only a few counts were recorded for this clonotype. The chain combines TRBV28 with TRBJ2-2; D possibly corresponds to TRBD1 (7 bases). The CDR3 totals 16 residues. V shed 7 bases and J shed 0 bases, with 15 bases lying between them. Germline loops: CDR1 MDHEN, CDR2 SYDVKM. CDR3 DNA sequence: TGTGCCAGCACAGGGGGGCCTCTCGCGAACACCGGGGAGCTGTTTTTT. This gives the protein CASTGGPLANTGELFF. The full variable domain, with the rest looked up from reference TRBV28 and TRBJ2-2, is DVKVTQSSRYLVKRTGEKVFLECVQDMDHENMFWYRQDPGLGLRLIYFSYDVKMKEKGDIPEGYSVSREKKERFSLILESASTNQTSMYLCASTGGPLANTGELFFGEGSRLTVL.

Regarding this clonotype: One end of the junction fails to match germline, which may point to a read error. The chain uses TRBV7-8 and TRBJ2-7; 8 nucleotides align to TRBD1. The CDR3 extends over 14 amino acids. Germline lookup yields CDR1 SGHVS and CDR2 FQNEAQ. The CDR3 DNA reads TGTGCCAACAGCTTAGGGACAGGCGCCCACGAGCAGTACTTC. Protein: CANSLGTGAHEQYF. Full variable domain (rest looked up from reference TRBV7-8 and TRBJ2-7): GAGVSQSPRYKVAKRGQDVALRCDPISGHVSLFWYQQALGQGPEFLTYFQNEAQLDKSGLPSDRFFAERPEGSVSTLKIQRTQQEDSAVYLCANSLGTGAHEQYFGPGTRLTVT.

In this sample, this clonotype turned up many times. The chain couples TRBV7-2 to TRBJ1-5; D uncertain. From germline, CDR1 is SGHTA and CDR2 FQGNSA. This CDR3 spans 15 amino acids. V was shortened by 0 bases and J by 5 bases, with 11 bases between the two germline ends. CDR3 bases: TGTGCCAGCAGCTTAGCGACGGGTTCCGATCAGCCCCAGCATTTT. Translation: CASSLATGSDQPQHF.

This clonotype was counted only a few times. This chain joins TRBV12-3 or TRBV12-4 and TRBJ2-2; D not certain. The germline V and J ends were trimmed by 8 bases and 1 base, with 11 bases remaining between them. This CDR3 contains 14 residues. The CDR3 loop reads CASAPGVNTGELFF. In nucleotides, the CDR3 is TGTGCCAGCGCTCCAGGAGTGAACACCGGGGAGCTGTTTTTT.

V and J are TRBV10-3 and TRBJ2-4; D is ambiguous. CDR1 is ENHRY, CDR2 SYGVKD, per germline. V lost 3 bases and J lost 0, with 9 bases in between. The CDR3 extends over 15 amino acids. The CDR3 is CAISDGSLAKNIQYF. The CDR3 DNA follows: TGTGCCATCAGTGACGGCAGCTTAGCCAAAAACATTCAGTACTTC.

CDR3 DNA: TGTGCCCGGGGACAGGGAGAGGTGGATACGCAGTATTTT. Residues: CARGQGEVDTQYF. The chain carries TRBV30 and TRBJ2-3; 9 bases fit TRBD1. CDR1 GTSNPN and CDR2 SVGIG come from the germline V gene (reference sequence). The CDR3 extends over 13 amino acids. Unmatched junction bases numbered 9, after V lost 8 bases and J lost 6 bases.

The chain links TRBV7-9 to TRBJ2-3; perhaps TRBD1 as D (6 bases). This CDR3 has 15 residues. Trimming removed 5 bases at V and 4 bases at J, with 16 bases between. CDR1 is SEHNR and CDR2 is FQNEAQ in the germline V gene (reference sequence). This CDR3 is CASSRVLGQPDTQYF. For the CDR3, the DNA is TGTGCCAGCAGCCGCGTCCTGGGACAACCAGATACGCAGTATTTT.

The rearrangement links TRBV19 to TRBJ2-5; maybe TRBD1 (6 bases). The CDR3 spans 14 residues. Germline assignment: CDR1 LNHDA and CDR2 SQIVND (reference sequence). V dropped 3 bases and J dropped 4 bases, with 12 bases sitting between them. The CDR3 loop reads CASSIVAGVETQYF. The DNA for the CDR3 is TGTGCCAGTAGTATCGTGGCAGGGGTAGAGACCCAGTACTTC.

Only a few counts were recorded for this clonotype. This chain joins TRBV12-3 or TRBV12-4 and TRBJ2-7; either TRBD1 or TRBD2 may fit D (5 bases each). The V and J ends lost 2 bases and 7 bases respectively, with 12 bases between them. The CDR3 spans 13 residues. In nucleotides, the CDR3 is TGTGCCAGCAGTTTAACGGGACCCCGGGAGCAGTACTTC. The encoded protein is CASSLTGPREQYF.

This clonotype was observed many times. V is TRBV20-1 and J is TRBJ1-2, with TRBD1 matching 7 bases. CDR1 DFQATT and CDR2 SNEGSKA come from the germline V gene (reference sequence). The ends lost 5 bases at V and 4 bases at J; junction bases unmatched: 4. The CDR3 runs to 12 residues. CDR3 bases: TGCAGTGCTTGGGGGGACAGCTATGGCTACACCTTC. Amino acids: CSAWGDSYGYTF.

This clonotype was recorded many times. The V gene is TRBV12-3 or TRBV12-4, the J gene TRBJ2-7, with a possible D match to TRBD1 (6 bases). CDR3 length: 14 residues. V was shortened by 7 bases and J by 2 bases, with 15 bases between the two germline ends. This chain's CDR3 is CASKAEAGAYEQYF. The CDR3, as DNA: TGTGCCAGCAAGGCAGAAGCAGGGGCCTACGAGCAGTACTTC.

The table lists this clonotype with a few counts. This rearrangement joins TRBV3-1 to TRBJ2-7, with 7 bases matching TRBD1. This CDR3 spans 16 amino acids. The V gene end was trimmed by 3 bases and the J gene end by 2 bases; junction bases not matched to a gene: 10. Germline assignment: CDR1 LGHDT and CDR2 YNNKEL (reference sequence). In DNA, the CDR3 is TGTGCCAGCAGCCACGTACCCGGGACAGACACCTACGAGCAGTACTTC. This sequence encodes CASSHVPGTDTYEQYF.

This clonotype was observed a handful of times. This sequence joins TRBV6-2 or TRBV6-3 and TRBJ2-7; D ambiguous. The CDR3 loop spans 15 amino acids. The germline V and J ends were trimmed by 2 bases and 2 bases, with 13 bases remaining between them. Germline V gene sequence: CDR1 MNHEY, CDR2 SVGEGT. In DNA, the CDR3 is TGTGCCAGCAGTTACGGGCTCTTTGAGACCTACGAGCAGTACTTC. Its translation is CASSYGLFETYEQYF.

The J gene is TRBJ1-2, the V gene TRBV6-1; a weak D match, TRBD1 (6 bases). CDR1 MNHNS and CDR2 SASEGT come from the germline V gene. Trimming took 6 bases from V and 2 from J, leaving 16 bases between them. This CDR3 comprises 15 residues. This CDR3 is CASSSVQGKNYGYTF. The DNA for the CDR3 is TGTGCCAGCAGCTCCGTCCAGGGGAAGAACTATGGCTACACCTTC.

This clonotype was seen ten or more times. The chain uses TRBV2 and TRBJ1-1; 11 positions match TRBD1. V gave up 8 bases and J gave up 3 bases; unmatched junction bases: 2. The CDR3 consists of 13 residues. The germline V gene has CDR1 SNHLY and CDR2 FYNNEI. CDR3 nucleotide sequence: TGTGCCAGCCTGGACAGGGGGCACACTGAAGCTTTCTTT. Amino acid sequence: CASLDRGHTEAFF.

This chain uses TRBV7-2 with TRBJ2-7; 9 bases line up with TRBD1. The V gene end was trimmed by 2 bases and the J gene end by 2 bases; junction bases not matched to a gene: 19. This CDR3 is 20 amino acids long. From germline, CDR1 is SGHTA and CDR2 FQGNSA. CDR3 nucleotide sequence: TGTGCCAGCAGCTTATTTTCTGGGACAGGGCCAGCGAATAGGGCCTACGAGCAGTACTTC. Its protein product is CASSLFSGTGPANRAYEQYF. Using reference TRBV7-2 and TRBJ2-7 for the parts outside the CDR3, the full variable domain is GAGVSQSPSNKVTEKGKDVELRCDPISGHTALYWYRQSLGQGLEFLIYFQGNSAPDKSGLPSDRFSAERTGGSVSTLTIQRTQQEDSAVYLCASSLFSGTGPANRAYEQYFGPGTRLTVT.

This clonotype occurred a few times. This chain uses TRBV28 with TRBJ1-5; 11 positions match TRBD1. The J segment lost 7 bases and the V segment lost 6 bases, leaving 8 bases of the junction unmatched. The CDR3 length is 15 residues. From germline, CDR1 is MDHEN and CDR2 SYDVKM. CDR3 protein: CASSQMDRGQQPQHF. CDR3 nucleotide sequence: TGTGCCAGCAGCCAAATGGACAGGGGGCAGCAGCCCCAGCATTTT.

On this clonotype: A far larger clone is a single base away, which makes a read error likely. This chain's CDR3 is CANSLRGDSPLHF. CDR3 sequence (DNA): TGTGCCAACAGTTTGAGAGGGGATTCACCCCTCCACTTT. The V gene is TRBV2, the J gene TRBJ1-6; D is perhaps TRBD1 (5 bases). This CDR3 has 13 residues. Germline V lookup: CDR1 SNHLY, CDR2 FYNNEI.

Ten or more counts support this clonotype. The chain joins TRBV29-1 to TRBJ1-2, with D uncertain. V was clipped by 4 bases and J by 7 bases, with 10 bases between them. The CDR3 length is 11 residues. Looked up from germline, CDR1 is SQVTM and CDR2 is ANQGSEA. CDR3 residues: CSVASLGGYTF. The CDR3 DNA reads TGCAGCGTTGCGTCTTTGGGTGGCTACACCTTC.

This clonotype has at least ten counts. The DNA for the CDR3 is TGCGCCAGCAGCAACGGACAGGGGTCTAATGAAAAACTGTTTTTT. Encoded protein: CASSNGQGSNEKLFF. This chain uses TRBV5-1 with TRBJ1-4, with 9 bases that match TRBD1. The CDR3 is 15 amino acids. V lost 4 bases and J lost 3; bases outside the gene matches: 4. CDR1 is SGHRS and CDR2 is YFSETQ in the germline V gene. Looking up the rest from reference TRBV5-1 and TRBJ1-4 gives the full variable domain: KAGVTQTPRYLIKTRGQQVTLSCSPISGHRSVSWYQQTPGQGLQFLFEYFSETQRNKGNFPGRFSGRQFSNSRSEMNVSTLELGDSALYLCASSNGQGSNEKLFFGSGTQLSVL.

The sample holds a few counts of this clonotype. The J gene is TRBJ1-3, the V gene TRBV30; D unresolved. Looked up from germline, CDR1 is GTSNPN and CDR2 is SVGIG (reference sequence). Trimming removed 3 bases at V and 0 bases at J, with 9 bases between. CDR3 size: 14 residues. CDR3 DNA: TGTGCCTGGAGGTTCCAGAGCTCTGGAAACACCATATATTTT. This gives the protein CAWRFQSSGNTIYF.

J is TRBJ2-4 and V is TRBV20-1, with 9 bases lining up with TRBD2. The germline V gene encodes CDR1 DFQATT and CDR2 SNEGSKA (reference sequence). With V trimmed by 6 bases and J by 0 bases, 15 bases remained unmatched. The CDR3 totals 18 residues. In DNA, the CDR3 is TGCAGTGCCGAAAGGCCAACTAGCGGGCGTCTAGCCAAAAACATTCAGTACTTC. This sequence encodes CSAERPTSGRLAKNIQYF.

This clonotype was picked up many times. This chain links TRBV5-6 with TRBJ2-5; perhaps TRBD1 as D (5 bases). The CDR3 is 13 amino acids. Trimming took 0 bases from V and 5 from J, leaving 8 bases between them. Per germline, CDR1 SGHDT and CDR2 YYEEEE. DNA of the CDR3: TGTGCCAGCAGCTTGGCCGGACACGAGACCCAGTACTTC. Residues: CASSLAGHETQYF. Full variable domain (remainder filled in from reference TRBV5-6 and TRBJ2-5): DAGVTQSPTHLIKTRGQQVTLRCSPKSGHDTVSWYQQALGQGPQFIFQYYEEEERQRGNFPDRFSGHQFPNYSSELNVNALLLGDSALYLCASSLAGHETQYFGPGTRLLVL.

Details on this clonotype: Given a much more abundant clone one base away, this may be a read error. This sequence joins TRBV2 and TRBJ1-2; 9 nucleotides line up with TRBD1. V was clipped by 3 bases and J by 3 bases; unmatched bases: 2. Germline values: CDR1 SNHLY, CDR2 FYNNEI. The CDR3 is 14 amino acids. The CDR3 DNA sequence: TGTGCCAGCAGTGAGGGACAGGGCTACTATGGCTACACCTTC. Encoded protein: CASSEGQGYYGYTF. The whole variable domain, remainder taken from reference TRBV2 and TRBJ1-2, is EPEVTQTPSHQVTQMGQEVILRCVPISNHLYFYWYRQILGQKVEFLVSFYNNEISEKSEIFDDQFSVERPDGSNFTLKIRSTKLEDSAMYFCASSEGQGYYGYTFGSGTRLTVV.